This is a list of T cell receptor beta chains from one sample in a study of blood T cell repertoires in COVID-19. Profiled with immunoSEQ multiplex PCR; TCRdb holds only in-frame clones, not every one. The sample consists of 200,000 to 250,000 clones, roughly 80% of them appearing once. The sample taken for sequencing was peripheral blood. The receptors shown here come from a woman aged 80 or older with active or convalescent COVID-19. Each CDR3 is given with its conserved first and last residue. Each record gives: V gene, clone size, J gene, D gene, CDR3 DNA, CDR3 protein. D genes are given only for firm matches. Only some rows state a clone size, as once, few, many or a class for expanded clones.

V: TRBV6-1
size: NA
J: TRBJ1-5
D: NA
DNA: TGTGCCAGCAGTGAAGTGGAGGGGCAGCCCCAGCATTTT
CDR3: CASSEVEGQPQHF

V: TRBV24-1
size: NA
J: TRBJ2-7
D: NA
DNA: TGTGCCACCAGTGATTTGAAGGCGGGAATATACGAGCAGTACTTC
CDR3: CATSDLKAGIYEQYF

V: TRBV19
size: NA
J: TRBJ2-3
D: TRBD2
DNA: TGTGCCAGTAGAGACCGAACTCGGGGGGTCTTCACAGATACGCAGTATTTT
CDR3: CASRDRTRGVFTDTQYF

V: TRBV7-9
size: once
J: TRBJ1-2
D: NA
DNA: TGTGCCAGCAGCTTTGGAGTAGCAGGGTACCCCCATGGCTACACCTTC
CDR3: CASSFGVAGYPHGYTF

V: TRBV4-1
size: NA
J: TRBJ2-1
D: NA
DNA: TGCGCCAGCAGTGGCGGGACCTCCTACAATGAGCAGTTCTTC
CDR3: CASSGGTSYNEQFF

V: TRBV15
size: NA
J: TRBJ2-5
D: TRBD2
DNA: TGTGCCACCAGGGGGACTAGCGGATTCCAAGAGACCCAGTACTTC
CDR3: CATRGTSGFQETQYF

V: TRBV7-8
size: NA
J: TRBJ2-1
D: TRBD2
DNA: TGTGCCAGCAGCGAAGACCCTAGCGGGGGGGCCGCATACAATGAGCAGTTCTTC
CDR3: CASSEDPSGGAAYNEQFF

V: TRBV3-1/TRBV3-2
size: NA
J: TRBJ2-1
D: NA
DNA: TGTGCCAGCAGTCTTTTCCAGGGAACGACCTACAATGAGCAGTTCTTC
CDR3: CASSLFQGTTYNEQFF

V: TRBV24-1
size: NA
J: TRBJ2-1
D: TRBD2
DNA: TGTGCCACCAGGGGGGGGGACTACAATGAGCAGTTCTTC
CDR3: CATRGGDYNEQFF

V: TRBV30
size: NA
J: TRBJ2-7
D: TRBD1
DNA: TGTGCCTGGATCAGGGGGGGAGGACAGGGGCCCTACGAGCAGTACTTC
CDR3: CAWIRGGGQGPYEQYF

V: TRBV5-6
size: NA
J: TRBJ1-6
D: NA
DNA: TGTGCCAGCAGCACCGGGAGATATAATTCACCCCTCCACTTT
CDR3: CASSTGRYNSPLHF

V: TRBV9
size: NA
J: TRBJ2-1
D: TRBD2
DNA: TGTGCCAGCAGCCTACTAGCGGGGCTCTACAATGAGCAGTTCTTC
CDR3: CASSLLAGLYNEQFF

V: TRBV6-1
size: NA
J: TRBJ1-2
D: TRBD1
DNA: TGTGCCAGCAGTGAAGGCAGGGGGGTTAGCTATGGCTACACCTTC
CDR3: CASSEGRGVSYGYTF

V: TRBV19
size: few
J: TRBJ1-2
D: TRBD1
DNA: TGTGCCAGTAACAAACAGGGGAACCTTAACTATGGCTACACCTTC
CDR3: CASNKQGNLNYGYTF

V: TRBV5-1
size: NA
J: TRBJ1-5
D: NA
DNA: TGCGCCAGCAGCCCCCGGGATCTTAATCAGCCCCAGCATTTT
CDR3: CASSPRDLNQPQHF

V: TRBV19
size: NA
J: TRBJ2-7
D: TRBD1
DNA: TGTGCCAGTAGTATATCCGGAGGACAGGGGGTCGAGCAGTACTTC
CDR3: CASSISGGQGVEQYF

V: TRBV28
size: NA
J: TRBJ1-4
D: NA
DNA: TGTGCCAGCAACTCAGGGAACGAAAAACTGTTTTTT
CDR3: CASNSGNEKLFF

V: TRBV6-6
size: NA
J: TRBJ1-4
D: NA
DNA: TGTGCCAGCAACAGGGATTCTTGGGAAAAACTGTTTTTT
CDR3: CASNRDSWEKLFF

V: TRBV10-3
size: NA
J: TRBJ1-4
D: NA
DNA: TGTGCCATCAGTGAGAGGGGCGGAACTAATGAAAAACTGTTTTTT
CDR3: CAISERGGTNEKLFF

V: TRBV15
size: NA
J: TRBJ1-1
D: NA
DNA: TGTGCCACCAGCAGTCGGGAGAACACTGAAGCTTTCTTT
CDR3: CATSSRENTEAFF

V: TRBV27
size: NA
J: TRBJ1-6
D: TRBD1
DNA: TGTGCCAGCGGGGAGACAGGGAGGTCACCCCTCCACTTT
CDR3: CASGETGRSPLHF

V: TRBV28
size: NA
J: TRBJ1-6
D: TRBD1
DNA: TGTGCCAGCATGACGGACAGGGTAGATTCACCCCTCCACTTT
CDR3: CASMTDRVDSPLHF

V: TRBV6-4
size: NA
J: TRBJ1-2
D: NA
DNA: TGTGCCAGCAGTGACTCGACGGGACAATTCGTTCGTGGCTACACCTTC
CDR3: CASSDSTGQFVRGYTF

V: TRBV20-1
size: NA
J: TRBJ2-7
D: TRBD1
DNA: TGCAGTGCAACAGGGGGTGGCGAGCAGTACTTC
CDR3: CSATGGGEQYF

V: TRBV5-1
size: NA
J: TRBJ1-1
D: NA
DNA: TGCGCCAGCAGCCCCCAGACAGGGAACACTGAAGCTTTCTTT
CDR3: CASSPQTGNTEAFF

V: TRBV19
size: NA
J: TRBJ1-4
D: NA
DNA: TGTGCCAGTAGTATAATCGGGAGGGTGTTTTTT
CDR3: CASSIIGRVFF

V: TRBV5-4
size: NA
J: TRBJ2-7
D: NA
DNA: TGTGCCAGCAGCTCCCGGACTGTCTTGGGGTACGAGCAGTACTTC
CDR3: CASSSRTVLGYEQYF

V: TRBV3-1/TRBV3-2
size: NA
J: TRBJ1-2
D: TRBD1
DNA: TGTGCCAGCAGCCAAGTTTCAGGACAGGGATACTATGGCTACACCTTC
CDR3: CASSQVSGQGYYGYTF

V: TRBV9
size: NA
J: TRBJ1-6
D: NA
DNA: TGTGCCAGCAGCTCCACCGGGATGTATAATTCACCCCTCCACTTT
CDR3: CASSSTGMYNSPLHF

V: TRBV5-4
size: NA
J: TRBJ2-3
D: TRBD1
DNA: TGTGCCAGCAGCCCAGGGGGTTCGCAGTATTTT
CDR3: CASSPGGSQYF

V: TRBV4-1
size: NA
J: TRBJ2-7
D: NA
DNA: TGCGCCAGCAGCCAAGCGCCGCCGGGGGTCCTCTCCTACGAGCAGTACTTC
CDR3: CASSQAPPGVLSYEQYF

V: TRBV7-9
size: NA
J: TRBJ2-7
D: NA
DNA: TGTGCCAGCAGCCGAAGGCCCCCCGGGAGTATAACCTACGAGCAGTACTTC
CDR3: CASSRRPPGSITYEQYF

V: TRBV7-6
size: NA
J: TRBJ1-3
D: NA
DNA: TGTGCCAGCAGCTTAGGCGGTAACTCTGGAAACACCATATATTTT
CDR3: CASSLGGNSGNTIYF

V: TRBV2
size: NA
J: TRBJ2-7
D: NA
DNA: TGTGCCAGCAGGGAACAGACTATAGCCTACGAGCAGTACTTC
CDR3: CASREQTIAYEQYF

V: TRBV11-2
size: NA
J: TRBJ1-1
D: NA
DNA: TGTGCCAGCAGCTTAGACCGTAGCCGGAACACTGAAGCTTTCTTT
CDR3: CASSLDRSRNTEAFF

V: TRBV27
size: NA
J: TRBJ2-1
D: TRBD2
DNA: TGTGCCAGCAGTCTGACTAGCGGGAGGTACAATGAGCAGTTCTTC
CDR3: CASSLTSGRYNEQFF

V: TRBV29-1
size: NA
J: TRBJ1-1
D: TRBD1
DNA: TGCAGCGTTGACCTGACAGGGACGGCTGAAGCTTTCTTT
CDR3: CSVDLTGTAEAFF

V: TRBV6-5
size: once
J: TRBJ1-5
D: NA
DNA: TGTGCCAGCAGACATAGCAATCAGCCCCAGCATTTT
CDR3: CASRHSNQPQHF

V: TRBV15
size: once
J: TRBJ2-2
D: TRBD2
DNA: TGTGCCACCCAGGGGGGGATAGCGGGGGGTAACACCGGGGAGCTGTTTTTT
CDR3: CATQGGIAGGNTGELFF

V: TRBV28
size: NA
J: TRBJ1-2
D: TRBD1
DNA: TGTGCCGGCAGTTTACAGGGACAGGGCTATGGCTACACCTTC
CDR3: CAGSLQGQGYGYTF

V: TRBV6-5
size: NA
J: TRBJ1-3
D: TRBD1
DNA: TGTGCCAGCAGACGTCAGGGGGTATTTGGAAACACCATATATTTT
CDR3: CASRRQGVFGNTIYF

V: TRBV28
size: NA
J: TRBJ2-7
D: NA
DNA: TGTGCCAGCAGCCCCTTGAGGTCCAGCGAGCAGTACTTC
CDR3: CASSPLRSSEQYF